Following are 18 T cell receptor beta chains from one sample sequenced in a study of metastatic and nonmetastatic thyroid tumors (dated by TCRdb to about 2020). Libraries were prepared through PCR. Sequencing was carried out with an Illumina HiSeq 4000. The raw public reads went through TCRdb reprocessing: fastp at Q25, MiXCR clone calling, in-frame beta chains kept. Across this sample there are tens of thousands of clones, with 18% seen only once. 10% of the sample is in the top ten clones. No patient had received any treatment before thyroid surgery. Source material: blood. These receptors all stem from a female donor with papillary thyroid cancer or a benign thyroid nodule (not recorded which). Some clones in this sample may be carry-over from other donors' samples.

In the case of this clone: A single base separates this from a much larger clone, so it may be a read error. This sequence joins TRBV5-1 and TRBJ1-1; D is perhaps TRBD1 (6 bases). This CDR3 comprises 15 residues. Germline loops: CDR1 SGHRS, CDR2 YFSETQ. The germline V and J ends were trimmed by 4 bases and 3 bases, with 16 bases remaining between them. The CDR3 here is CASSTEGHTYTEAFF. In DNA, the CDR3 is TGCGCCAGCAGCACCGAGGGACATACCTACACTGAAGCTTTCTTT.

With respect to this clone: A much larger clone sits a single nucleotide away, making a read error possible. Given the absence of the conserved phenylalanine or tryptophan at the CDR3 end, a read error is likely. The chain joins TRBV19 to TRBJ1-1, with D uncertain. This CDR3 is 17 amino acids long. CDR1 and CDR2 (germline): LNHDA, SQIVND (reference sequence). V lost 0 bases to trimming and J lost 0 bases, with 14 bases between them. In DNA, the CDR3 is TGTGCCAGTAGTATAGATCTATACGACACTTTGAACACTGAAGCTTTCCTT. It encodes CASSIDLYDTLNTEAFL.

This clone came up many times. This chain connects TRBV3-1 to TRBJ2-2; 8 bases agree with TRBD2. The length of the CDR3 is 16 residues. V was clipped by 4 bases and J by 6 bases; unmatched bases: 10. Germline values: CDR1 LGHDT, CDR2 YNNKEL (reference sequence). The DNA for the CDR3 is TGTGCCAGCAGCCCCCCCGGGGTAGCGGGATCCGGGGAGCTGTTTTTT. Its protein product is CASSPPGVAGSGELFF.

This clone was counted many times. The chain is built from TRBV10-3 and TRBJ2-7; 7 nucleotides align to TRBD1. Germline loops: CDR1 ENHRY, CDR2 SYGVKD. The CDR3 has 14 residues. V lost 4 bases, J lost 3 bases, and 6 bases stayed unmatched. The CDR3 loop reads CAISVQGVDYEQYF. The CDR3 region has the DNA TGTGCCATCAGTGTCCAGGGGGTAGACTACGAGCAGTACTTC.

The J gene is TRBJ2-7, the V gene TRBV18; tentatively, D is TRBD1 (5 bases). Per germline, CDR1 KGHSH and CDR2 LQKENI. Trimming stripped 3 bases from V and 6 bases from J, with 9 bases between. There are 12 residues in the CDR3. The CDR3 DNA reads as TGTGCCAGCTCACCCTCCAGGGTCGAGCAGTACTTC. Its translation is CASSPSRVEQYF.

This clone has a count of ten or more. The chain employs TRBV27 and TRBJ1-1; 7 nucleotides match TRBD1. V dropped 7 bases and J dropped 2; count of bases not matched to a gene: 7. The germline V gene has CDR1 MNHEY and CDR2 SMNVEV (reference sequence). This CDR3 is built from 14 residues. The chain's CDR3 is CASTADRANTEAFF. The DNA for the CDR3 is TGTGCCAGCACCGCCGACAGGGCTAACACTGAAGCTTTCTTT.

The chain has TRBV11-1 and TRBJ2-2; D is possibly TRBD2 (5 bases). The CDR3 loop spans 19 amino acids. V lost 1 base to trimming and J lost 0 bases, with 18 bases between them. Germline values: CDR1 SGHAT, CDR2 FQDESV (reference sequence). The CDR3 bases are TGTGCCAGCAGCTTAGTCCCAATAACGGGAAGGTCGAACACCGGGGAGCTGTTTTTT. This gives the protein CASSLVPITGRSNTGELFF.

This clone came up many times. CDR3 sequence reads: CASSLLQGTDNSPLHF. CDR3 DNA: TGTGCCAGCAGTTTACTACAGGGTACAGATAATTCACCCCTCCACTTT. This rearrangement joins TRBV28 to TRBJ1-6, with D possibly TRBD1 on 6 matching bases. The CDR3 has 16 residues. Trimming took off 2 bases at V and 5 bases at J, with 13 bases between the two ends. Germline lookup yields CDR1 MDHEN and CDR2 SYDVKM.

As for this clone: One end of the junction does not line up with germline, which may come from a read error. This chain uses TRBV5-1 with TRBJ1-6; D is perhaps TRBD1 (5 bases). The CDR3 totals 15 residues. Looked up from germline, CDR1 is SGHRS and CDR2 is YFSETQ. CDR3 in DNA: TGCGCCAGCAGCTGGAACGGGGCGAGGGATTCAACCCTCCACTTT. This codes for CASSWNGARDSTLHF. The full variable domain, rest sourced from reference TRBV5-1 and TRBJ1-6, is KAGVTQTPRYLIKTRGQQVTLSCSPISGHRSVSWYQQTPGQGLQFLFEYFSETQRNKGNFPGRFSGRQFSNSRSEMNVSTLELGDSALYLCASSWNGARDSTLHFGNGTRLTVT.

This clone was counted at least ten times. J is TRBJ2-7 and V is TRBV7-9; possibly TRBD2 for D (6 bases). Trimming stripped 6 bases from V and 0 bases from J, with 12 bases between. From germline, CDR1 is SEHNR and CDR2 FQNEAQ (reference sequence). CDR3 length equals 14 residues. The DNA for the CDR3 is TGTGCCAGCAGGTTGGGGGAGGCCTCCTACGAGCAGTACTTC. Its protein is CASRLGEASYEQYF.

At least ten counts were recorded for this clone. V is TRBV7-3 and J is TRBJ1-6; D perhaps matches TRBD1 (5 bases). The V gene lost 3 bases and the J gene lost 8 bases, with 11 bases spanning the gap. The CDR3 is 14 residues long. The V gene's germline CDR1 is SGHTA and CDR2 FQGTGA. CDR3 bases: TGTGCCAGCAGCTTGAGCAGGGCTGATTCACCCCTCCACTTT. Its translation is CASSLSRADSPLHF.

This clone was counted at least ten times. The chain is built from TRBV5-4 and TRBJ2-2, with D uncertain. Trimming removed 7 bases from V and 1 base from J, with 11 bases in between. Germline CDR1 SGHNT, CDR2 YYREEE (reference sequence). This CDR3 spans 14 amino acids. CDR3 region: CASGREVNTGELFF. For the CDR3, the DNA is TGTGCCAGCGGTCGAGAGGTGAACACCGGGGAGCTGTTTTTT.

In its sample, this clone was seen a few times. The junction departs from germline at one end; a sequencing error may be responsible. The chain is built from TRBV9 and TRBJ1-1; maybe TRBD1 (6 bases). Germline lookup yields CDR1 SGDLS and CDR2 YYNGEE. This CDR3 is built from 15 residues. In DNA, the CDR3 is TGTGCCATCAGCTTTAGGGCGACAGGGAACACTGAAGCTTTCTTT. Its protein is CAISFRATGNTEAFF. The whole variable domain, remainder taken from reference TRBV9 and TRBJ1-1, is DSGVTQTPKHLITATGQRVTLRCSPRSGDLSVYWYQQSLDQGLQFLIQYYNGEERAKGNILERFSAQQFPDLHSELNLSSLELGDSALYFCAISFRATGNTEAFFGQGTRLTVV.

This clone appeared many times. Other DNA sequences within the sample encode an identical CDR3. The chain combines TRBV7-2 with TRBJ2-3, with D unresolved. Germline assignment: CDR1 SGHTA and CDR2 FQGNSA. Trimming took 0 bases from V and 6 from J, leaving 1 base between them. The length of the CDR3 is 11 residues. In nucleotides, the CDR3 is TGTGCCAGCAGCTTAGCTGATACGCAGTATTTT. Translated: CASSLADTQYF.

J is TRBJ2-5 and V is TRBV20-1, with a weak D call TRBD1 (5 bases). V was clipped by 3 bases and J by 2 bases, with 10 bases between them. Germline V gene sequence: CDR1 DFQATT, CDR2 SNEGSKA (reference sequence). There are 13 residues in the CDR3. The CDR3 region has the DNA TGCAGTGCTAGCGCGACAGTTCAAGAGACCCAGTACTTC. This codes for CSASATVQETQYF.

By proportion, this clone is medium-sized. The chain combines TRBV2 with TRBJ2-7; D possibly corresponds to TRBD1 (5 bases). This CDR3 is 14 amino acids long. Germline CDR1 is SNHLY and CDR2 is FYNNEI. V was cut by 5 bases and J by 2 bases, with 13 bases left in between. CDR3 loop: CASSRQPKTYEQYF. The CDR3 DNA sequence: TGTGCCAGCAGTCGACAGCCTAAAACCTACGAGCAGTACTTC.

Note on this clone: This may stem from a read error, because a much larger clone lies one nucleotide away. Distinct nucleotide sequences in the sample also encode this CDR3. V usage is TRBV7-6 and J usage is TRBJ1-1; D is ambiguous. Germline CDR1 SGHVS, CDR2 FNYEAQ. CDR3 length: 13 residues. The CDR3 is CAGSLSQRTEAFF. The CDR3 nucleotides are TGTGCCGGCAGCTTATCACAGAGAACTGAAGCTTTCTTT.

By sample share, this clone is medium-sized (0.01 to 0.1%). The chain is built from TRBV28 and TRBJ2-2; D possibly corresponds to TRBD1 (5 bases). CDR3 size: 16 residues. Trimming left V 8 bases short and J 5 bases short, with 21 bases between. Per the germline V gene, CDR1 is MDHEN and CDR2 is SYDVKM. CDR3 in DNA: TGTGCCAGCTGCCCCCCCAACAGGCACCTAACCGGGGAGCTGTTTTTT. It translates to CASCPPNRHLTGELFF.